The sequence of this TCR beta chain was determined in a study of control samples from healthy donors and cancer patients. Clones were read by immunoSEQ multiplex PCR, and TCRdb kept only the in-frame ones, dropping some. The sample records 85,000 to 95,000 clones, more than 85% being singletons. Trimming took 5 bases from V and 6 from J; bases not matched to a gene: 4. CDR3 length: 15 residues. CDR1 and CDR2 from the germline V gene are SGHVS and FQNEAQ. This receptor was identified in a young woman in good health. V gene TRBV7-8 combines with J gene TRBJ2-3, with TRBD2 identical over 14 bases. The sequencing sample was made of blood. CDR3 sequence reads: CASSMGLAGADTQYF. DNA for the CDR3: TGTGCCAGCAGCATGGGACTAGCGGGGGCGGATACGCAGTATTTT.